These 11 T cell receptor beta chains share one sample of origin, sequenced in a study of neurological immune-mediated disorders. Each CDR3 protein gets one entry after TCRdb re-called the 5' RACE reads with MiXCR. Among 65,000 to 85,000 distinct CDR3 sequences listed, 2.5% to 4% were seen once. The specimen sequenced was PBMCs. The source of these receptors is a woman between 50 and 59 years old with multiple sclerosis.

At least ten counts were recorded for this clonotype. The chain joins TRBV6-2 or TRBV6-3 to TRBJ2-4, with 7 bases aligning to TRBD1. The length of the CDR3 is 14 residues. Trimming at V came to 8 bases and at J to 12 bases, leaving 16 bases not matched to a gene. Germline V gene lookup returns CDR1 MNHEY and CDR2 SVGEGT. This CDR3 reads CASADRAPEHGQYF. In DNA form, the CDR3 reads TGTGCCAGCGCCGACAGGGCCCCCGAACATGGTCAGTACTTC.

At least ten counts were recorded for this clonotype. CDR3 sequence (DNA): TGTGCCAGCAGCTTAGCGCCTCTACAGGGGGCTAGCAATCAGCCCCAGCATTTT. Translating it yields CASSLAPLQGASNQPQHF. The genes are TRBV7-2 and TRBJ1-5, with 9 bases that match TRBD1. Germline V lookup: CDR1 SGHTA, CDR2 FQGNSA. The CDR3 is 18 residues long. The ends lost 0 bases at V and 0 bases at J; junction bases unmatched: 6.

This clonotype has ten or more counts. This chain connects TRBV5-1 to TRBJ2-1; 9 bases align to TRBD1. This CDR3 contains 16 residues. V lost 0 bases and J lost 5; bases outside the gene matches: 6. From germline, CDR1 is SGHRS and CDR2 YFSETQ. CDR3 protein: CASSLVMGQGNNEQFF. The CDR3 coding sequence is TGCGCCAGCAGCTTGGTTATGGGACAGGGAAACAATGAGCAGTTCTTC.

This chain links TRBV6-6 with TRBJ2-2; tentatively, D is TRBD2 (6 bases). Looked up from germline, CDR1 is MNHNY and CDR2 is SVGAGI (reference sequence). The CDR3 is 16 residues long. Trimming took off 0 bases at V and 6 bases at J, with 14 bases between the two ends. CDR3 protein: CASSYSGGAGPGELFF. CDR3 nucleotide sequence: TGTGCCAGCAGTTACTCCGGGGGAGCTGGACCCGGGGAGCTGTTTTTT.

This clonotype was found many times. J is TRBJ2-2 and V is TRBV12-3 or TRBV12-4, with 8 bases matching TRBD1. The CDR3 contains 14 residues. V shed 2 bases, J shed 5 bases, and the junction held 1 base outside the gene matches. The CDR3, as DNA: TGTGCCAGCAGTTTACAGGGGGCGACCGGGGAGCTGTTTTTT. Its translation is CASSLQGATGELFF.

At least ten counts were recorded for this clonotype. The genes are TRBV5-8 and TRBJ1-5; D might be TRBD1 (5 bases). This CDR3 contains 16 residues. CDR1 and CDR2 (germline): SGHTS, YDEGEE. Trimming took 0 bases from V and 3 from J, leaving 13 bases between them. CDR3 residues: CASSLVGQGDNQPQHF. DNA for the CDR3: TGTGCCAGCAGCTTGGTGGGTCAGGGTGACAATCAGCCCCAGCATTTT.

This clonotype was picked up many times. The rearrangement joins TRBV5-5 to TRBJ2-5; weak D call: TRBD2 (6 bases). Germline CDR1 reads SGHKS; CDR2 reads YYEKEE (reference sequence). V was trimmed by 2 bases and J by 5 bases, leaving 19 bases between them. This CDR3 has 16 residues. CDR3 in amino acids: CASSFYGLARGETQYF. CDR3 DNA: TGTGCCAGCAGCTTTTACGGCCTAGCGCGAGGGGAGACCCAGTACTTC.

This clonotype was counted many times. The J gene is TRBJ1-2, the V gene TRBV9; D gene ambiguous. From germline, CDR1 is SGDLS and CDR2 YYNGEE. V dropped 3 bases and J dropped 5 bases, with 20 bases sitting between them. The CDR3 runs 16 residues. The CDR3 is CASSGLEGGKAYGYTF. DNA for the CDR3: TGTGCCAGCAGCGGTTTAGAGGGAGGGAAGGCATATGGCTACACCTTC.

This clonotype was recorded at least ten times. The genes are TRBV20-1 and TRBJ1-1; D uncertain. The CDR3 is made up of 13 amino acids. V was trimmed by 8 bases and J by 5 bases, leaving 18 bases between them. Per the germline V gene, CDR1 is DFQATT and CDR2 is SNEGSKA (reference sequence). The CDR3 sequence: CSLRSSTGTEAFF. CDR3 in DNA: TGCAGTCTAAGGAGTAGCACGGGAACTGAAGCTTTCTTT.

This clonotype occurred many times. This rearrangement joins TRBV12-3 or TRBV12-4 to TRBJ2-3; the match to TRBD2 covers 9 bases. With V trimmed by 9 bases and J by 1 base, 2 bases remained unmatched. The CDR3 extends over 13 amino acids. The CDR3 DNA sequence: TGTGCCAGTAGGACTAGCGGCACAGATACGCAGTATTTT. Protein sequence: CASRTSGTDTQYF.

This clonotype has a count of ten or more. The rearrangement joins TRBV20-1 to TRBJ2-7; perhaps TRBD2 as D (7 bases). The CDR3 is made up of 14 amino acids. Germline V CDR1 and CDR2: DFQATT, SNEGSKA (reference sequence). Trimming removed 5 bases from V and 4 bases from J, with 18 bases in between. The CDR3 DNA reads TGCAGTGCTTGGGGAGGGGGGGAAGGTTACGAGCAGTACGTC. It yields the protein CSAWGGGEGYEQYV.